Each of the 19 T cell receptor beta chains below was sequenced from the same sample in a study of technical replicates of blood from four donors. Method: immunoSEQ multiplex PCR; TCRdb's copy keeps in-frame clones and lacks some. The profile shows roughly 73,000 clones, just over 90% of them singletons. The sample was T cells isolated from PBMCs. The receptors were sampled from a human donor in good health.

This clone was observed a handful of times. J is TRBJ1-2 and V is TRBV7-9, with 8 bases lining up with TRBD1. After removal of 2 bases from V and 1 base from J, the junction contained 3 bases not matched to a gene. The CDR3 loop spans 15 amino acids. Germline lookup yields CDR1 SEHNR and CDR2 FQNEAQ (reference sequence). CDR3 sequence: CASSLTQGVNYGYTF. DNA of the CDR3: TGTGCCAGCAGCTTAACACAGGGGGTTAACTATGGCTACACCTTC.

This rearrangement joins TRBV23-1 to TRBJ1-1; D is uncertain. TRBV23-1 is classed as an ORF, of uncertain function. This CDR3 region has 12 residues. The V and J ends lost 9 bases and 2 bases respectively, with 10 bases between them. The CDR3 sequence is CARTGSNTEAFF. CDR3 coding DNA: TGCGCCAGAACCGGGTCCAACACTGAAGCTTTCTTT.

The gene calls are TRBV6-1 and TRBJ2-6; 7 nucleotides align to TRBD1. CDR1 is MNHNS, CDR2 SASEGT, per germline. Losses at the gene ends were 4 bases for V and 2 bases for J; bases not matched to a gene: 2. CDR3 length: 15 amino acids. The CDR3 here is CASSGGGAGANVLTF. CDR3 nucleotide sequence: TGTGCCAGCAGTGGAGGGGGCGCTGGGGCCAACGTCCTGACTTTC.

The J gene is TRBJ2-2, the V gene TRBV28; D perhaps matches TRBD2 (5 bases). V gave up 8 bases and J gave up 4 bases, with 29 bases separating them. This CDR3 spans 19 amino acids. The germline gives CDR1 MDHEN, CDR2 SYDVKM. The CDR3 DNA follows: TGTGCCAGCCGATGGAGGCTAACCCGTGGGAATTCGGGCACCGGGGAGCTGTTTTTT. Encoded protein: CASRWRLTRGNSGTGELFF. The variable domain in full, completed from reference TRBV28 and TRBJ2-2, reads DVKVTQSSRYLVKRTGEKVFLECVQDMDHENMFWYRQDPGLGLRLIYFSYDVKMKEKGDIPEGYSVSREKKERFSLILESASTNQTSMYLCASRWRLTRGNSGTGELFFGEGSRLTVL.

The CDR3 coding sequence is TGTGCCAGCAGACCCATGGACAGTTTTGGAAATGAGCAGTTCTTC. Encoded protein: CASRPMDSFGNEQFF. V is TRBV6-5 and J is TRBJ2-1; tentatively, D is TRBD1 (6 bases). Looked up from germline, CDR1 is MNHEY and CDR2 is SVGAGI. The CDR3 length is 15 residues. Trimming stripped 6 bases from V and 7 bases from J, with 19 bases between.

CDR3 in DNA: TGTGCCAGCAGCGTTCTGACAGCCTACTATGGCTACACCTTC. Amino acid sequence: CASSVLTAYYGYTF. The chain carries TRBV9 and TRBJ1-2; the D gene is possibly TRBD1 (5 bases). Germline V gene lookup returns CDR1 SGDLS and CDR2 YYNGEE. The CDR3 extends over 14 amino acids. Trimming took 2 bases from V and 3 from J, leaving 11 bases between them. The full variable domain, its missing parts supplied by reference TRBV9 and TRBJ1-2, is DSGVTQTPKHLITATGQRVTLRCSPRSGDLSVYWYQQSLDQGLQFLIQYYNGEERAKGNILERFSAQQFPDLHSELNLSSLELGDSALYFCASSVLTAYYGYTFGSGTRLTVV.

This chain joins TRBV7-2 and TRBJ2-3; 12 bases are a match to TRBD2. The junction had 3 bases not matched to a gene; V was cut back by 1 base and J by 4 bases. The CDR3 extends over 16 amino acids. From germline, CDR1 is SGHTA and CDR2 FQGNSA. The DNA of the CDR3 is TGTGCCAGCAGCTTAGGACTAGCGGGAGCCCCAGATACGCAGTATTTT. Translating gives CASSLGLAGAPDTQYF. The full variable domain, in which reference TRBV7-2 and TRBJ2-3 provide the parts outside the CDR3, is GAGVSQSPSNKVTEKGKDVELRCDPISGHTALYWYRQSLGQGLEFLIYFQGNSAPDKSGLPSDRFSAERTGGSVSTLTIQRTQQEDSAVYLCASSLGLAGAPDTQYFGPGTRLTVL.

This sequence joins TRBV14 and TRBJ1-5; 7 bases map to TRBD1. This CDR3 is built from 14 residues. With 4 bases clipped from V and 2 bases from J, the junction kept 2 bases outside the gene matches. CDR1 and CDR2 from the germline V gene are SGHDN and FVKESK. Here the CDR3 reads CASSRTGGNQPQHF. In nucleotides, the CDR3 is TGTGCCAGCAGCCGGACAGGAGGCAATCAGCCCCAGCATTTT. The full variable domain, with the rest looked up from reference TRBV14 and TRBJ1-5, is EAGVTQFPSHSVIEKGQTVTLRCDPISGHDNLYWYRRVMGKEIKFLLHFVKESKQDESGMPNNRFLAERTGGTYSTLKVQPAELEDSGVYFCASSRTGGNQPQHFGDGTRLSIL.

The chain is built from TRBV5-1 and TRBJ2-3; TRBD1 might be the D (5 bases). Trimming left V 0 bases short and J 0 bases short, with 14 bases between. This CDR3 spans 17 amino acids. Germline lookup yields CDR1 SGHRS and CDR2 YFSETQ. The CDR3 nucleotides read TGCGCCAGCAGCTTGGAGGCAGGGCCATCTAGCACAGATACGCAGTATTTT. Translated, it gives CASSLEAGPSSTDTQYF.

This rearrangement joins TRBV5-1 to TRBJ2-5, with D perhaps TRBD2 (5 bases). The CDR3 extends over 14 amino acids. In germline, CDR1 is SGHRS, CDR2 YFSETQ. V lost 0 bases and J 2 bases, leaving 8 bases between the germline ends. The CDR3 is CASSLAPGQETQYF. For the CDR3, the DNA is TGCGCCAGCAGCTTGGCCCCGGGGCAAGAGACCCAGTACTTC.

The chain links TRBV7-2 to TRBJ1-1; weak D call: TRBD1 (6 bases). The length of the CDR3 is 15 residues. Germline V gene data show CDR1 as SGHTA and CDR2 as FQGNSA. The V end was cut by 5 bases, the J end by 6 bases, with 19 bases between. The CDR3 DNA reads TGTGCCAGCAGCCTCGCGGGGGGGGCAGGGGCTGAAGCTTTCTTT. It yields the protein CASSLAGGAGAEAFF. Using reference TRBV7-2 and TRBJ1-1 for the parts outside the CDR3, the full variable domain is GAGVSQSPSNKVTEKGKDVELRCDPISGHTALYWYRQSLGQGLEFLIYFQGNSAPDKSGLPSDRFSAERTGGSVSTLTIQRTQQEDSAVYLCASSLAGGAGAEAFFGQGTRLTVV.

This rearrangement joins TRBV27 to TRBJ2-5, with no clear D. The CDR3 sequence is 14 residues long. Trimming stripped 5 bases from V and 5 bases from J, with 15 bases between. Germline V gives CDR1 MNHEY, CDR2 SMNVEV (reference sequence). CDR3 residues: CASSPVGVPETQYF. CDR3 sequence (DNA): TGTGCCAGCAGTCCCGTTGGAGTCCCGGAGACCCAGTACTTC.

V is TRBV6-1 and J is TRBJ1-4; 8 nucleotides match TRBD1. Germline V gene sequence: CDR1 MNHNS, CDR2 SASEGT. V shed 2 bases, J shed 3 bases, and the junction held 5 bases outside the gene matches. This CDR3 is built from 16 residues. CDR3 in amino acids: CASSEITGGANEKLFF. The CDR3, as DNA: TGTGCCAGCAGTGAAATTACAGGGGGTGCTAATGAAAAACTGTTTTTT.

The chain employs TRBV6-5 and TRBJ1-1; no clear D gene. Trimming cost V 5 bases and J 12 bases, with 16 bases left between them. In germline, CDR1 is MNHEY, CDR2 SVGAGI. The CDR3 consists of 12 residues. CDR3: CASSRRSGKTFF. In DNA, the CDR3 is TGTGCCAGCAGTAGACGTTCGGGTAAGACTTTCTTT.

The V and J genes are TRBV5-8 and TRBJ2-7; unclear D gene. This CDR3 has 15 amino acids. The V end lost 4 bases, the J end lost 0 bases, and 14 bases lay between the germline ends. The germline gives CDR1 SGHTS, CDR2 YDEGEE. CDR3 coding DNA: TGTGCCAGCAGCCCGAATGCGCAAATCTCCTACGAGCAGTACTTC. Translation: CASSPNAQISYEQYF.

The CDR3 is CASSSPLLAGDNEQFF. The CDR3 DNA reads TGTGCCAGCAGCTCCCCTCTACTAGCGGGAGACAATGAGCAGTTCTTC. The chain couples TRBV5-4 to TRBJ2-1; TRBD2 agrees at 11 bases. After removal of 3 bases from V and 5 bases from J, the junction contained 7 bases not matched to a gene. The CDR3 is 16 residues long. Germline loops: CDR1 SGHNT, CDR2 YYREEE (reference sequence).

This clone occurred a few times. The CDR3 protein is CASSEAMEGPRKQYF. The CDR3 region has the DNA TGTGCCAGCAGTGAAGCGATGGAGGGCCCCAGGAAGCAGTATTTT. The V gene is TRBV6-1, the J gene TRBJ2-3; TRBD2 is a possible D gene (6 bases). V shed 0 bases and J shed 11 bases, with 18 bases lying between them. Per germline, CDR1 MNHNS and CDR2 SASEGT. The CDR3 extends over 15 amino acids.

The chain links TRBV27 to TRBJ1-5; 10 nucleotides agree with TRBD1. Unmatched junction bases numbered 6, after V lost 6 bases and J lost 1 base. CDR1 MNHEY and CDR2 SMNVEV come from the germline V gene (reference sequence). The CDR3 sequence is 16 residues long. This CDR3 is CASSRRDRGSNQPQHF. The CDR3 nucleotides read TGTGCCAGCAGCCGCCGGGACAGGGGAAGCAATCAGCCCCAGCATTTT.

The V and J genes are TRBV5-1 and TRBJ2-1, with D unresolved. The CDR3 extends over 17 amino acids. Germline V gene sequence: CDR1 SGHRS, CDR2 YFSETQ. V lost 0 bases to trimming and J lost 4 bases, with 17 bases between them. CDR3: CASSLAILETLYNEQFF. The CDR3 coding sequence is TGCGCCAGCAGCTTGGCTATTTTAGAGACACTTTACAATGAGCAGTTCTTC. The whole variable domain, filled in from reference TRBV5-1 and TRBJ2-1, reads KAGVTQTPRYLIKTRGQQVTLSCSPISGHRSVSWYQQTPGQGLQFLFEYFSETQRNKGNFPGRFSGRQFSNSRSEMNVSTLELGDSALYLCASSLAILETLYNEQFFGPGTRLTVL.